This TCR beta chain emerged from a study of blood T cell repertoires in COVID-19 (dated by TCRdb to about 2020). Context from the whole study: Samples from collaborators originated in the United States, Italy and Spain and spanned both the acute and convalescent phases of COVID-19. Where available, HLA class I and class II types were obtained from metadata supplied by the sample provider rather than from assay-based typing. The repertoires were released in a freely available public database meant as a resource for research on the immune response to SARS-CoV-2. The material from the prospective study consisted of cDNA or gDNA derived from T cells, B-cell-depleted T cells, or PBMCs. The samples were drawn from the first 160 participants of the ongoing ImmuneRACE study and from 1,200 or so subjects provided by 6 global collaborators. Sample metadata almost always included a de-identified subject ID, COVID-19 status, age in years and sex. Subjects who had been exposed to COVID-19, were actively infected with it, or had recovered from it provided the deeply sampled blood TCRbeta repertoires that made up the dataset. What the work shows at the level of the full study, not this receptor alone: The amount of clinical and demographic metadata varied by source and participant and was provided uncurated.

Participants in the prospective study were enrolled through a virtual design, were aged roughly 18 to 95 years, and lived in 24 United States geographic areas. To assign participants to cohorts, the prospective study relied on clinical history that participants themselves reported in a screening survey and a study questionnaire. ImmuneRACE Cohort 3 recovered participants were defined by two consecutive negative NP/OP PCR tests, healthcare professional clearance, or symptom resolution. Mobile phlebotomists in the prospective study collected whole blood, serum and a nasopharyngeal or oropharyngeal swab from every participant. Additional blood draws and questionnaires over an approximately two-month period could optionally be provided by prospective study participants. Before DNA extraction, blood samples from the prospective study were shipped at room temperature or frozen. The immunoSEQ Assay, a bias-controlled multiplex PCR, was used to amplify TCRbeta CDR3 regions from genomic DNA. In the authors' own workflow: The number of nucleated cells in each sample was estimated by amplification of reference gene primers within the assay. To quantify the absolute abundance of each unique TCRbeta CDR3 rearrangement, sequence reads were collapsed and filtered. For each sample, productive Simpson clonality was calculated as the square root of Simpson's diversity index across productive rearrangements. The source is immuneACCESS, and TCRdb retained only in-frame sequences with V and J called. Part of the clones is not carried over; for the studies checked, unresolved V genes explain less than half of this, and the remainder is unexplained. V, J and clone size derive from that table, while D and trimming were established from the DNA sequence. This sample comprises approximately 470,000 clones, roughly 87% of them detected only once. 0.7% of the sample is held by the ten biggest clonotypes.

The junction shows trimming of 6 bases on V and 6 bases on J, plus 12 bases between the germline ends. From a lookup of the germline V gene, CDR1 and CDR2 are MGHRA and YSYEKL. The CDR3 holds 13 amino acids from the cysteine to the phenylalanine. Only the CDR3 part of the read is kept: 39 bases, read in frame from the first base. As to this clone: The target of this receptor is not known. No clone much larger than this one lies a single base away; base qualities are absent.

The TCR originated in a woman between 18 and 30 years old who had recovered from COVID-19. The specimen sequenced was PBMCs or T cells enriched from blood (not recorded which). The chain uses TRBV4-1 and TRBJ2-1; matching of 7 bases hints at TRBD2 as the D gene. The nucleotides are TGCGCCAGCAGAGGGGGGGCTCGCAATGAGCAGTTCTTC. Translated, this is CASRGGARNEQFF.